What follows is one T cell receptor beta chain and its context. Coverage ceases 3 residues before the CDR3 finishes, and the germline J gene fills in the end. This sample stems from a study of Tregs in tolerant kidney transplant recipients. Assay: immunoSEQ multiplex PCR; the TCRdb copy retains only in-frame clones and omits some. The sample's table shows under 55,000 clones. V lost 1 base to trimming and J lost 6 bases; unmatched junction nucleotides: 3. Germline V lookup: CDR1 KGHSH, CDR2 LQKENI. The CDR3 consists of 14 residues. J is TRBJ2-4 and V is TRBV18; 7 bases are a match to TRBD2. This TCR was sampled from a human donor who received a combined kidney and bone marrow transplant. Material: CD4+ T cells from blood, obtained before the transplant. CDR3 amino acids: CASSPRRGGNIQYF. The CDR3 bases that were read are TGTGCCAGCTCACCACGTCGCGGGGGAAACATT.